The next 9 T cell receptor beta chains were all read from a single sample in a study of Graves' ophthalmopathy and Graves' hyperthyroidism. Amplified TCR beta CDR3 regions were obtained using RNA transcripts as template. First-round RT-PCR relied on HTBI primers, and a second-round multiplex PCR came next. TCRdb called the multiplex PCR reads again in MiXCR, with one record for every CDR3 protein. The sample shows 400,000 to 450,000 distinct CDR3 sequences, 21% of them seen only once. Sequenced input: peripheral blood. The receptors shown here come from a woman younger than 30 with stable Graves' hyperthyroidism.

The table lists this clonotype with many counts. The chain has TRBV29-1 and TRBJ2-2; 8 bases line up with TRBD1. Per the germline V gene, CDR1 is SQVTM and CDR2 is ANQGSEA. V gave up 7 bases and J gave up 7 bases; unmatched junction bases: 8. The CDR3 runs to 13 residues. The CDR3 loop is CSAARQGFGELFF. Written as DNA, the CDR3 is TGCAGCGCCGCACGACAGGGGTTCGGGGAGCTGTTTTTT.

The table lists this clonotype with many counts. The rearrangement uses TRBV27 and TRBJ1-2; a possible D gene is TRBD1 (5 bases). The CDR3 sequence is 12 residues long. Trimming left V 5 bases short and J 13 bases short, with 17 bases between. Germline values: CDR1 MNHEY, CDR2 SMNVEV (reference sequence). This CDR3 is CASSPRPGTATF. CDR3 nucleotide sequence: TGTGCCAGCAGTCCCCGACCGGGGACCGCCACCTTC.

Comment on this clonotype: A junction boundary mismatches the germline segment, possibly from a read error. This chain joins TRBV27 and TRBJ2-4; possible D gene TRBD2, 6 bases. Germline V gene lookup returns CDR1 MNHEY and CDR2 SMNVEV (reference sequence). The CDR3 consists of 13 residues. The CDR3 DNA follows: TGTACCAGCAGGAGGGGAGCCAAAAACATTCAGTACTTC. This translates into CTSRRGAKNIQYF.

This clonotype was seen repeatedly, ten times or more. It may be a read error: a sequence one base away is much more abundant. The gene calls are TRBV6-2 or TRBV6-3 and TRBJ1-5, with D possibly matching TRBD1 (6 bases). This CDR3 has 13 amino acids. The germline V and J ends were trimmed by 4 bases and 5 bases, with 9 bases remaining between them. CDR1 MNHEY and CDR2 SVGEGT come from the germline V gene. The CDR3 DNA sequence: TGTGCCAGCAGTTTGGACAGTCATCAGCCCCAGCATTTT. It codes for CASSLDSHQPQHF.

In regard to this clonotype: A read error is possible here, since a much larger clone lies one base away. The chain couples TRBV4-1 to TRBJ1-1, with D uncertain. The CDR3 has 15 residues. Germline assignment: CDR1 MGHRA and CDR2 YSYEKL. The CDR3 DNA reads TGCGCCAGCAGCCAAGGAGGTCTAGGGAGGACTGAAGGTTTCTTT. The encoded protein is CASSQGGLGRTEGFF.

V gene TRBV9 combines with J gene TRBJ2-2; 10 bases are shared with TRBD2. There are 16 residues in the CDR3. Germline CDR1 SGDLS, CDR2 YYNGEE. V shed 4 bases and J 2 bases; nucleotides not matched to a gene: 5. CDR3 DNA sequence: TGTGCCAGCAGCTCACCTAGCGGGGGTAACACCGGGGAGCTGTTTTTT. Protein: CASSSPSGGNTGELFF.

This clonotype was seen a handful of times. V and J are TRBV10-3 and TRBJ1-5, with 8 nucleotides matching TRBD1. The CDR3 contains 14 residues. V gave up 11 bases and J gave up 3 bases; unmatched junction bases: 9. The germline V gene has CDR1 ENHRY and CDR2 SYGVKD. Here the CDR3 DNA reads TGTGCCTCCCGGGAGACAGGGGACAATCAGCCCCAGCATTTT. Amino acids: CASRETGDNQPQHF.

This clonotype turned up a few times. The V call is TRBV24-1, the J call TRBJ2-1, with a weak D call TRBD1 (6 bases). Trimming left V 0 bases short and J 0 bases short, with 20 bases between. The CDR3 sequence is 20 residues long. Germline V lookup: CDR1 KGHDR, CDR2 SFDVKD. In nucleotides, the CDR3 is TGTGCCACCAGTGATTTGTCTTTGTCAGGGGCACCAAGCTCCTACAATGAGCAGTTCTTC. Encoded protein: CATSDLSLSGAPSSYNEQFF.

The chain links TRBV19 to TRBJ2-1, with TRBD2 matching over 8 bases. This CDR3 comprises 13 residues. V shed 3 bases, J shed 9 bases, and the junction held 4 bases outside the gene matches. Germline V lookup: CDR1 LNHDA, CDR2 SQIVND (reference sequence). The CDR3, as DNA: TGTGCCAGTAGTATGGGACTAGATACTGAGCAGTTCTTC. It codes for CASSMGLDTEQFF.